This TCR beta chain was profiled in a study of cytomegalovirus exposure and HLA in healthy donors. The overall study: There were more than 350 genotyped donors. Of these, roughly 80% fell in the genetic ancestry cluster associated with self-reported Caucasian donors.

This CDR3 region has 14 residues. Germline V CDR1 and CDR2: SGHDT, YYEEEE. Trimming at V came to 4 bases and at J to 5 bases, leaving 6 bases not matched to a gene. Study-level results: Within the data, a cluster of highly shared sequence variants was likely a sequencing artifact. Later on, an analysis tied 15,000 to 20,000 TCR beta sequences to HLA alleles at 0.05 false discovery rate.

Likely unrecorded immune exposures existed in these nominally healthy donors. A note on this clone: Its antigen is unknown.

PCR primers comprised 60 Vbeta and 13 Jbeta primers. Repertoires were generated with immunoSEQ multiplex PCR, while TCRdb's copy carries only in-frame clones and drops some. Among about 140,000 clones listed, 80% to 85% were seen once. Input material: PBMCs. The origin of this receptor is a female donor in good health and CMV-seronegative. This chain uses TRBV5-6 with TRBJ2-7, with TRBD2 matching 10 bases. In nucleotides, the CDR3 is TGTGCCAGCAGCCCGCTAGCGGGAGCACACGAGCAGTACTTC. This gives the protein CASSPLAGAHEQYF.